One TCR beta chain is described in this entry. Its matching antigen is unknown. At collection, donors were nominally healthy, but unrecorded immune exposures were probable. The data are from a study of cytomegalovirus exposure and HLA in healthy donors. Findings and caveats of the study: Sequencing artifact likely explains a cluster of highly shared sequence variants.

After removal of 8 bases from V and 6 bases from J, the junction contained 5 bases not matched to a gene. This CDR3 is built from 14 residues. The germline gives CDR1 MNHNS, CDR2 SASEGT. The PCR employed 60 Vbeta primers together with 13 Jbeta primers. Profiled with immunoSEQ multiplex PCR; TCRdb holds only in-frame clones, not every one. Found here are under 100,000 clones; the top ten clones hold 3% to 4%. The TCR was taken from a woman in her twenties or thirties in good health and CMV-seronegative. Specimen: PBMCs. This chain joins TRBV6-1 and TRBJ2-1, with 12 bases aligning to TRBD2. In DNA, the CDR3 is TGTGCCAGCGAACTAGCGGGAGGTGTCAATGAGCAGTTCTTC. Its protein product is CASELAGGVNEQFF.